The 6 T cell receptor beta chains given below trace back to one sample, sequenced in a study of T cells in localized non-small cell lung cancer. Data came from immunoSEQ multiplex PCR; TCRdb stores just in-frame clones and leaves some out. The table includes about 74,000 clones, around 84% detected once. This material consisted of peripheral blood, taken before any cancer treatment. The source of these receptors is an older female donor with stage I lung adenocarcinoma.

This chain joins TRBV27 and TRBJ2-7; 9 nucleotides agree with TRBD2. CDR1 MNHEY and CDR2 SMNVEV come from the germline V gene (reference sequence). With V trimmed by 6 bases and J by 3 bases, 15 bases remained unmatched. This CDR3 has 17 amino acids. The CDR3 is CASRMRGARGGHYEQYF. CDR3 nucleotide sequence: TGTGCCAGCAGGATGAGGGGCGCGCGGGGGGGGCACTACGAGCAGTACTTC.

For the CDR3, the DNA is TGTGCCAGCAGTTTTACGGGCCACCGGGGTGAGCAGTTCTTC. Translation gives CASSFTGHRGEQFF. V and J are TRBV25-1 and TRBJ2-1; possibly TRBD2 for D (5 bases). Per the germline V gene, CDR1 is MGHDK and CDR2 is SYGVNS. This CDR3 spans 14 amino acids. Trimming took 5 bases from V and 9 from J, leaving 17 bases between them.

A word on this clone: The sample contains more than one DNA sequence encoding this CDR3. This chain links TRBV5-1 with TRBJ1-2, with a tentative D call TRBD1 (5 bases). The CDR3 covers 12 residues. In germline, CDR1 is SGHRS, CDR2 YFSETQ. Deletions cut 3 bases from V and 8 bases from J, with 11 bases between. The CDR3 nucleotides read TGCGCCAGCAGCTCAGACAGTCAAGGCTACACCTTC. Translated, it gives CASSSDSQGYTF.

This clone was observed a handful of times. V and J are TRBV5-6 and TRBJ2-7; possibly TRBD1 for D (7 bases). Between the trimmed V and J ends, which lost 4 bases and 7 bases, there was a span of 15 bases. The CDR3 is 13 amino acids. Germline values: CDR1 SGHDT, CDR2 YYEEEE. CDR3 in DNA: TGTGCCAGCAGCCATGGAGGGGGCCGGGAGCAGTACTTC. Its translation: CASSHGGGREQYF. Full variable domain (rest looked up from reference TRBV5-6 and TRBJ2-7): DAGVTQSPTHLIKTRGQQVTLRCSPKSGHDTVSWYQQALGQGPQFIFQYYEEEERQRGNFPDRFSGHQFPNYSSELNVNALLLGDSALYLCASSHGGGREQYFGPGTRLTVT.

The chain links TRBV5-4 to TRBJ1-1; no clear D. The V end lost 1 base, the J end lost 1 base, and 11 bases lay between the germline ends. CDR1 is SGHNT, CDR2 YYREEE, per germline (reference sequence). The CDR3 has 15 amino acids. The CDR3: CASSLSLGSNTEAFF. CDR3 bases: TGTGCCAGCAGCTTGTCGCTGGGGTCGAACACTGAAGCTTTCTTT. The full variable domain, with the rest looked up from reference TRBV5-4 and TRBJ1-1, is ETGVTQSPTHLIKTRGQQVTLRCSSQSGHNTVSWYQQALGQGPQFIFQYYREEENGRGNFPPRFSGLQFPNYSSELNVNALELDDSALYLCASSLSLGSNTEAFFGQGTRLTVV.

This chain uses TRBV5-8 with TRBJ1-2; D is possibly TRBD1 (6 bases). The V and J ends lost 4 bases and 4 bases respectively, with 17 bases between them. CDR3 length: 15 residues. Per the germline V gene, CDR1 is SGHTS and CDR2 is YDEGEE. The chain's CDR3 is CASSPWPRTVYGYTF. In DNA, the CDR3 is TGTGCCAGCAGCCCCTGGCCTAGGACAGTCTATGGCTACACCTTC.